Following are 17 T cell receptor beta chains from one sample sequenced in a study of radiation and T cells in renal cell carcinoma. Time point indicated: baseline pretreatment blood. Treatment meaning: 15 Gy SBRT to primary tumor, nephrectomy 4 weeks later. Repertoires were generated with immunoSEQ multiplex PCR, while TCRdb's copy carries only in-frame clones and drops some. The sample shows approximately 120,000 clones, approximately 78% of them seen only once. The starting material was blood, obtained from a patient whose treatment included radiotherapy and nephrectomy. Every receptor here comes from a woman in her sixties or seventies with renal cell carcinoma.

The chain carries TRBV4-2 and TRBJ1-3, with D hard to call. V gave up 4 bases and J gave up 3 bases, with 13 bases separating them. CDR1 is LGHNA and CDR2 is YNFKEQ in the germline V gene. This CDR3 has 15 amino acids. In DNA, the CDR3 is TGTGCCAGCAGCCCTAATCCGGGCAGTGGAAACACCATATATTTT. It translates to CASSPNPGSGNTIYF.

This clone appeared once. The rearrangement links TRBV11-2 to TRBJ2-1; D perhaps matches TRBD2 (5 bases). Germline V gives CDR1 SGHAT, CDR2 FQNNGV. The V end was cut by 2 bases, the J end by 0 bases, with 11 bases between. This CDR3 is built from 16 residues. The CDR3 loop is CASSLRALGSYNEQFF. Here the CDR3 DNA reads TGTGCCAGCAGCTTACGGGCACTAGGCTCCTACAATGAGCAGTTCTTC.

CDR3 residues: CASSQYRTGGTGELFF. The CDR3, as DNA: TGTGCCAGCAGCCAATACAGGACAGGGGGGACCGGGGAGCTGTTTTTT. The chain joins TRBV14 to TRBJ2-2, with TRBD1 identical over 10 bases. The germline gives CDR1 SGHDN, CDR2 FVKESK. The CDR3 runs to 16 residues. J gave up 5 bases and V 2 bases, and 5 bases lay outside the gene matches.

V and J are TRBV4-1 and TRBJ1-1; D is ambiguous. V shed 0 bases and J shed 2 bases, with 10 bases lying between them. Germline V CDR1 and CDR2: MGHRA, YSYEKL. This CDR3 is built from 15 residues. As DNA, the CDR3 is TGCGCCAGCAGCCAAGAGGCCCGGGATAACACTGAAGCTTTCTTT. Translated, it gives CASSQEARDNTEAFF.

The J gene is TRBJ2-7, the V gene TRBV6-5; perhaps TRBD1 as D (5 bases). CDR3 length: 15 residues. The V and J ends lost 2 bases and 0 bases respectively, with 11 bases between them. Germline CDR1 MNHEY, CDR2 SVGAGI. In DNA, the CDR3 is TGTGCCAGCAGTTACACCAGGGTGAGCTCCTACGAGCAGTACTTC. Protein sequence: CASSYTRVSSYEQYF.

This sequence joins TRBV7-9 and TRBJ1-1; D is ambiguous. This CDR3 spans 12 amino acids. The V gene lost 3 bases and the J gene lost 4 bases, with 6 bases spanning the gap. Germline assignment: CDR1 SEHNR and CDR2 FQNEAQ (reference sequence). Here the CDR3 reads CASSLPVTEAFF. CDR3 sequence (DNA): TGTGCCAGCAGCTTGCCGGTCACTGAAGCTTTCTTT.

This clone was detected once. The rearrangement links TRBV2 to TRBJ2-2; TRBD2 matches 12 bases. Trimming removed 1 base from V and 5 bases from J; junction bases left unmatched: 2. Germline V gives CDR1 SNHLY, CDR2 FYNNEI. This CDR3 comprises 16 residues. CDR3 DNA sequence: TGTGCCAGCAGTGAAGACGGACTAGCGGGGACCGGGGAGCTGTTTTTT. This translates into CASSEDGLAGTGELFF.

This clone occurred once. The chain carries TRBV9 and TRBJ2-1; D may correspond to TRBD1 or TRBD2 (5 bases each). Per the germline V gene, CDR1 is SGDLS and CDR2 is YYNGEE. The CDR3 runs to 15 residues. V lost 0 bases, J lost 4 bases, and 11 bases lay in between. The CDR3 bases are TGTGCCAGCAGCGTAGAGGCAGGGAGATACAATGAGCAGTTCTTC. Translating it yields CASSVEAGRYNEQFF.

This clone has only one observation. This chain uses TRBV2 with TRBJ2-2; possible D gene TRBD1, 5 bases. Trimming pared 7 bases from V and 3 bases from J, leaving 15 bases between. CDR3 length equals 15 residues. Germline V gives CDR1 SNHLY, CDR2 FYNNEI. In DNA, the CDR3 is TGTGCCAGCATGAGAGACAGAGAATACACCGGGGAGCTGTTTTTT. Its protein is CASMRDREYTGELFF.

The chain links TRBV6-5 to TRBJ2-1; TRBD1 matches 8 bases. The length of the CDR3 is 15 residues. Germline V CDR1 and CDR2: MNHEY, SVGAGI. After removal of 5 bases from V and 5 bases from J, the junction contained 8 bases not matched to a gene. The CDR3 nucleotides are TGTGCCAGCAGTCGGGGACAGGTACCCCACAATGAGCAGTTCTTC. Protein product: CASSRGQVPHNEQFF.

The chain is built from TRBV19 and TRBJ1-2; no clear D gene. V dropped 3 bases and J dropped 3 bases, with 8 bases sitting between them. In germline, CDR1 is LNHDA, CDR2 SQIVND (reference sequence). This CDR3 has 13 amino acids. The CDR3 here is CASSITEHYGYTF. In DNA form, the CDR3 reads TGTGCCAGTAGTATCACCGAGCACTATGGCTACACCTTC.

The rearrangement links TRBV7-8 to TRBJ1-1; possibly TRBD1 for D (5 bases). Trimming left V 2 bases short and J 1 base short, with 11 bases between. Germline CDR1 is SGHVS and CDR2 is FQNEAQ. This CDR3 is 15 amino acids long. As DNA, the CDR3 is TGTGCCAGCAGCTTACTCTCCGGGGGGAACACTGAAGCTTTCTTT. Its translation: CASSLLSGGNTEAFF. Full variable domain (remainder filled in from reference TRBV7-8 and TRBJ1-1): GAGVSQSPRYKVAKRGQDVALRCDPISGHVSLFWYQQALGQGPEFLTYFQNEAQLDKSGLPSDRFFAERPEGSVSTLKIQRTQQEDSAVYLCASSLLSGGNTEAFFGQGTRLTVV.

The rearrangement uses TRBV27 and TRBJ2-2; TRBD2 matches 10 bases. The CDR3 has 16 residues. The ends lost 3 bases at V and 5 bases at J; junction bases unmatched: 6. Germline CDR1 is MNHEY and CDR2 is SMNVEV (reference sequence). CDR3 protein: CASSLVAGGQTGELFF. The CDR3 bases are TGTGCCAGCAGTTTGGTAGCGGGAGGACAGACCGGGGAGCTGTTTTTT.

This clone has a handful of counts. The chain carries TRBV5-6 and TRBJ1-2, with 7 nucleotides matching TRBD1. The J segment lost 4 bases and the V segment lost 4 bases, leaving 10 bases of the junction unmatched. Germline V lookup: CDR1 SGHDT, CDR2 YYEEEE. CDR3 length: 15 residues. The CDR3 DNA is TGTGCCAGCAGCACCCCGGACAGGAGCAGCTATGGCTACACCTTC. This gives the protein CASSTPDRSSYGYTF.

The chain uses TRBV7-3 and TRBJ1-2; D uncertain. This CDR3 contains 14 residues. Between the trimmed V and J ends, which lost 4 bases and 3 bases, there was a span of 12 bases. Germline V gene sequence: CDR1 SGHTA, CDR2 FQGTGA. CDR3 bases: TGTGCCAGCAGCTCCCTGGGCGGGTACTATGGCTACACCTTC. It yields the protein CASSSLGGYYGYTF.

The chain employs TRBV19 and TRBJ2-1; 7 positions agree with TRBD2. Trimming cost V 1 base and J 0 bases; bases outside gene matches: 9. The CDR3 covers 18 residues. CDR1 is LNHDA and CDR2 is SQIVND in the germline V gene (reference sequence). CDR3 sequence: CASSIVGFGGSSYNEQFF. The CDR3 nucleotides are TGTGCCAGTAGTATAGTAGGATTTGGCGGGAGCTCCTACAATGAGCAGTTCTTC.

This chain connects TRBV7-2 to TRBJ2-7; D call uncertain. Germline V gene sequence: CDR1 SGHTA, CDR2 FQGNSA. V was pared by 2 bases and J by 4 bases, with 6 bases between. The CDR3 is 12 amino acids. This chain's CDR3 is CASSLTRYEQYF. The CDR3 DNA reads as TGTGCCAGCAGCTTAACGCGATACGAGCAGTACTTC.